A selection of T cell receptor beta chains follows, all from one sample in a study of cytomegalovirus exposure and HLA in healthy donors. Assay used: immunoSEQ multiplex PCR; TCRdb lists only in-frame clones, some missing. The sample lists some 140,000 clones, over 65% occurring once. Sequenced: PBMCs. The receptors come from a man between 45 and 60 years old in good health and CMV-seronegative. Both conserved end residues are part of each CDR3. The D gene is left open where the match is weak. Some rows have no size entry. The others give once, few or many, or a class for an expanded clone.

len: 11
abundance: -
j_gene: TRBJ2-1
v_gene: TRBV20-1
d_gene: -
CDR3nt: TGCAGTGCTAGAGCCAGCAATGAGCAGTTCTTC
CDR3aa: CSARASNEQFF

len: 14
abundance: -
j_gene: TRBJ2-2
v_gene: TRBV5-1
d_gene: -
CDR3nt: TGCGCCAGCAACCCGGACAGCGCTACCGGGGAGCTGTTTTTT
CDR3aa: CASNPDSATGELFF

len: 17
abundance: -
j_gene: TRBJ2-1
v_gene: TRBV29-1
d_gene: TRBD2
CDR3nt: TGCAGCGTTGAAGATCCACGGGCTAGCGGGAGTCGGAATGAGCAGTTCTTC
CDR3aa: CSVEDPRASGSRNEQFF

len: 14
abundance: -
j_gene: TRBJ2-7
v_gene: TRBV7-2
d_gene: TRBD1
CDR3nt: TGTGCCAGCAGCTTCCGGGACAGGGCACGCGAGCAGTACTTC
CDR3aa: CASSFRDRAREQYF

len: 13
abundance: -
j_gene: TRBJ2-1
v_gene: TRBV27
d_gene: -
CDR3nt: TGTGCCAGCAGCTATCAGGATCCGGATGAGCAGTTCTTC
CDR3aa: CASSYQDPDEQFF

len: 15
abundance: -
j_gene: TRBJ1-6
v_gene: TRBV27
d_gene: TRBD1
CDR3nt: TGTGCCAGCAGACAACCGGGACAGGGGAATTCACCCCTCCACTTT
CDR3aa: CASRQPGQGNSPLHF

len: 18
abundance: -
j_gene: TRBJ2-7
v_gene: TRBV7-6
d_gene: TRBD2
CDR3nt: TGTGCCAGCAGCAGTAGCGGGAGTCTCGAGGGGGGCTCCTACGAGCAGTACTTC
CDR3aa: CASSSSGSLEGGSYEQYF

len: 16
abundance: -
j_gene: TRBJ2-1
v_gene: TRBV7-3
d_gene: TRBD2
CDR3nt: TGTGCCAGCAGCTCTAGCGGGACGGGAACTTACAATGAGCAGTTCTTC
CDR3aa: CASSSSGTGTYNEQFF

len: 20
abundance: once
j_gene: TRBJ1-5
v_gene: TRBV19
d_gene: TRBD1
CDR3nt: TGTGCCAGTAGTCTCCGGGGACAGGCGCCACCACCTTATAGCAATCAGCCCCAGCATTTT
CDR3aa: CASSLRGQAPPPYSNQPQHF

len: 14
abundance: few
j_gene: TRBJ1-3
v_gene: TRBV28
d_gene: -
CDR3nt: TGTGCCAGCAGTTTAACCCGGAGTGGTGTCACCATATATTTT
CDR3aa: CASSLTRSGVTIYF

len: 15
abundance: -
j_gene: TRBJ2-7
v_gene: TRBV7-9
d_gene: TRBD2
CDR3nt: TGTGCCAGCAGCTTAGAGTCGGGGGGCTCCTACGAGCAGTACTTC
CDR3aa: CASSLESGGSYEQYF

len: 13
abundance: -
j_gene: TRBJ2-7
v_gene: TRBV13
d_gene: TRBD2
CDR3nt: TGTGCCAGCAGCTTAGTGCGAGCGGGAGAGCAGTACTTC
CDR3aa: CASSLVRAGEQYF

len: 15
abundance: -
j_gene: TRBJ2-5
v_gene: TRBV7-9
d_gene: -
CDR3nt: TGTGCCAGCAGCTTAGGGTCGCGGGATAAAGAGACCCAGTACTTC
CDR3aa: CASSLGSRDKETQYF

len: 16
abundance: -
j_gene: TRBJ2-1
v_gene: TRBV19
d_gene: -
CDR3nt: TGTGCCAGTAGTATAGTTTGGCGGACAACTTACAATGAGCAGTTCTTC
CDR3aa: CASSIVWRTTYNEQFF

len: 14
abundance: -
j_gene: TRBJ1-4
v_gene: TRBV14
d_gene: -
CDR3nt: TGTGCCAGCAGCCCCGATCTTTTCAGTGAAAAACTGTTTTTT
CDR3aa: CASSPDLFSEKLFF

len: 12
abundance: -
j_gene: TRBJ2-2
v_gene: TRBV29-1
d_gene: -
CDR3nt: TGCAGCGTGAGGAGGGATGGAGGGGAGCTGTTTTTT
CDR3aa: CSVRRDGGELFF

len: 16
abundance: -
j_gene: TRBJ2-1
v_gene: TRBV28
d_gene: TRBD2
CDR3nt: TGTGCCAGCAGCCGACTAGCGGGGACCTCCTACAATGAGCAGTTCTTC
CDR3aa: CASSRLAGTSYNEQFF

len: 15
abundance: -
j_gene: TRBJ2-3
v_gene: TRBV6-5
d_gene: TRBD1
CDR3nt: TGTGCCAGCAGTTACGGGACAGGGGGCCCAGATACGCAGTATTTT
CDR3aa: CASSYGTGGPDTQYF

len: 13
abundance: -
j_gene: TRBJ1-2
v_gene: TRBV18
d_gene: -
CDR3nt: TGTGCCAGCTCACCCAGGGTTGACTATGGCTACACCTTC
CDR3aa: CASSPRVDYGYTF

len: 14
abundance: -
j_gene: TRBJ2-7
v_gene: TRBV30
d_gene: TRBD1
CDR3nt: TGTGCCCGACAGACCCCCGGACAGGCGGGCGAGCAGTACTTC
CDR3aa: CARQTPGQAGEQYF

len: 15
abundance: -
j_gene: TRBJ1-4
v_gene: TRBV6-1
d_gene: -
CDR3nt: TGTGCCAGCAGCTCGAAGGAGAGGGATGGAGAAAAACTGTTTTTT
CDR3aa: CASSSKERDGEKLFF

len: 15
abundance: -
j_gene: TRBJ2-1
v_gene: TRBV10-1
d_gene: TRBD2
CDR3nt: TGCGCCAGCAGTGACTCCGGCGGGAGGGCGGGTGAGCAGTTCTTC
CDR3aa: CASSDSGGRAGEQFF

len: 17
abundance: -
j_gene: TRBJ2-3
v_gene: TRBV9
d_gene: TRBD2
CDR3nt: TGTGCCAGCAGCGTAGTCGCGGGGACTAGCGGGAAGGATACGCAGTATTTT
CDR3aa: CASSVVAGTSGKDTQYF

len: 18
abundance: few
j_gene: TRBJ2-5
v_gene: TRBV10-1
d_gene: TRBD1
CDR3nt: TGCGCCAGCAGTGAATATCTTGAACTTACAGGGGGCAGGGAGACCCAGTACTTC
CDR3aa: CASSEYLELTGGRETQYF

len: 13
abundance: few
j_gene: TRBJ2-1
v_gene: TRBV4-3
d_gene: -
CDR3nt: TGCGCCAGCAGCCAAAGCCCGTACAATGAGCAGTTCTTC
CDR3aa: CASSQSPYNEQFF

len: 18
abundance: -
j_gene: TRBJ1-5
v_gene: TRBV28
d_gene: TRBD1
CDR3nt: TGTGCCAGCAGTCAACACAAGGGACAGGGGCATATCAATCAGCCCCAGCATTTT
CDR3aa: CASSQHKGQGHINQPQHF

len: 13
abundance: -
j_gene: TRBJ2-5
v_gene: TRBV10-3
d_gene: TRBD2
CDR3nt: TGTGCCATCAGTGAGGGAGCGGGGGGGGCCCAGTACTTC
CDR3aa: CAISEGAGGAQYF

len: 12
abundance: -
j_gene: TRBJ2-7
v_gene: TRBV6-1
d_gene: -
CDR3nt: TGTGCCAGCAGTAGGGACATCTACGAGCAGTACTTC
CDR3aa: CASSRDIYEQYF

len: 14
abundance: -
j_gene: TRBJ2-4
v_gene: TRBV28
d_gene: -
CDR3nt: TGTGCCAGCAGTTTCCGGGACACCAAAAACATTCAGTACTTC
CDR3aa: CASSFRDTKNIQYF

len: 15
abundance: few
j_gene: TRBJ2-5
v_gene: TRBV27
d_gene: -
CDR3nt: TGTGCCAGCAGTTTTTTATCGGACAGACAAGAGACCCAGTACTTC
CDR3aa: CASSFLSDRQETQYF

len: 12
abundance: -
j_gene: TRBJ1-6
v_gene: TRBV30
d_gene: -
CDR3nt: TGTGCGAGGGGGACTAATAATTCACCCCTCCACTTT
CDR3aa: CARGTNNSPLHF

len: 13
abundance: once
j_gene: TRBJ2-4
v_gene: TRBV5-4
d_gene: -
CDR3nt: TGTGCCAGCAGCCCGGGTCCAGATAACATTCAGTACTTC
CDR3aa: CASSPGPDNIQYF

len: 15
abundance: -
j_gene: TRBJ2-5
v_gene: TRBV28
d_gene: -
CDR3nt: TGTGCCAGCAGCCGGGATCCATTCCCCCAAGAGACCCAGTACTTC
CDR3aa: CASSRDPFPQETQYF

len: 14
abundance: few
j_gene: TRBJ2-7
v_gene: TRBV11-2
d_gene: -
CDR3nt: TGTGCCAGCAGCTTAACGGGACTCGTGAACGAGCAGTACTTC
CDR3aa: CASSLTGLVNEQYF